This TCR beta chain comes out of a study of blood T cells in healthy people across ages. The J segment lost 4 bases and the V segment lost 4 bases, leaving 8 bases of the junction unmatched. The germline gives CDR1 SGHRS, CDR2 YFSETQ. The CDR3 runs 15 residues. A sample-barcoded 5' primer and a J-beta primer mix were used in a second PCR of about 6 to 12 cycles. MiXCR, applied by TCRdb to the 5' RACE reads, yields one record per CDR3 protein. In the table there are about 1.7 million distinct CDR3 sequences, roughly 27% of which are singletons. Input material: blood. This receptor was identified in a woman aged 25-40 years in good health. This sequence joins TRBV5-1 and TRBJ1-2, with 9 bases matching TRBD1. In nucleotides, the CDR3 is TGCGCCAGCAGCCAGGGGACAGGGAACCCCTATGGCTACACCTTC. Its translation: CASSQGTGNPYGYTF.